The text below deals with one T cell receptor (beta chain). Authors' data handling: Nucleated cell counts were estimated from reference gene primer amplification. Generated by immunoSEQ multiplex PCR, the TCRdb table keeps only in-frame clones and is missing some. The DNA was the basis for D and trimming; V, J and clone size are from that table. The data contain 70,000 to 95,000 clones, approximately 80% of them singletons. The sample comes from a study of blood T cell repertoires in COVID-19. About the research overall: Samples taken during acute and convalescent COVID-19 were collected in the United States, Italy and Spain. Sources were T cells, B-cell-depleted T cells, or PBMCs; the material itself was cDNA or gDNA.

The CDR3 contains 15 residues. Unmatched junction bases numbered 9, after V lost 5 bases and J lost 4 bases. Germline assignment: CDR1 LNHDA and CDR2 SQIVND (reference sequence). V and J are TRBV19 and TRBJ1-2, with 8 bases lining up with TRBD1. This receptor was taken from a human donor in a cohort sampled during active COVID-19. The sequencing sample was made of peripheral blood. The chain's CDR3 is CASSLSSQGGYGYTF. DNA of the CDR3: TGTGCCAGTAGTCTGTCCTCACAGGGGGGCTATGGCTACACCTTC.